The sequence of this TCR beta chain was determined in a study of blood T cells in healthy people across ages. Notes on the study in general: Roughly linear declines in TCR beta diversity per million T cells occurred with age. The unknown donor CMV status may have confounded expanded clonotype changes.

Each donor gave roughly 9.2 milliliters of peripheral blood. Primers used in a second PCR of about 6 to 12 cycles were a sample-barcoded 5' primer and a J-beta primer mix. A tag from a template-switch adaptor with 12 random nucleotides marked each cDNA molecule. MiXCR, run by TCRdb on the 5' RACE reads, gives a single entry per CDR3 protein. Altogether approximately 850,000 distinct CDR3 sequences are present, around 43% being singletons, with the ten largest covering about 19%. CDR1 is SGHNT, CDR2 YYREEE, per germline (reference sequence). The CDR3 has 15 amino acids. With 0 bases removed from V and 2 bases from J, the gap between germline ends came to 11 bases. Concerning this clonotype: Antigen specificity is unknown.

The TCR originated in a man in his sixties in good health. The sample taken for sequencing was blood. The chain uses TRBV5-4 and TRBJ2-5, with D uncertain. Written as DNA, the CDR3 is TGTGCCAGCAGCTTGGTTCTCGGCAAGCAAGAGACCCAGTACTTC. This sequence encodes CASSLVLGKQETQYF.